A single T cell receptor beta chain is shown here with its context. The specificity of this receptor is unknown. No qualities accompany the bases; no much larger clone lies one base away. This sample is drawn from a study of T cell changes during pregnancy in multiple sclerosis (dated 2019 in TCRdb). Background for the entire study: Changes in the T cell repertoire over the course of pregnancy were examined in this study in women with multiple sclerosis.

The library was built by means of the immunoSEQ multiplex PCR assay. Not all clones reach the TCRdb copy of this immuneACCESS table, which keeps in-frame sequences only. Checked studies attribute under half of the gap to unresolved V genes and leave the rest unexplained. The sample yields 75,000 to 80,000 clones; approximately 94% were counted once. The top ten clonotypes cover around 2.6% of the sample. V and J are trimmed by 4 bases and 4 bases, and the gene matches miss 8 bases of the junction. The CDR1 and CDR2 encoded by the germline V gene are SGHAT and FQNNGV. Spanning cysteine to phenylalanine, the CDR3 consists of 16 amino acids. The entry retains the CDR3 DNA only, 48 bases that are in frame from base 1.

Here the sequenced sample was peripheral blood, taken after pregnancy. This clonotype was sampled from a female donor in good health, enrolled as a control in a pregnancy study. The V gene is TRBV11-2 and the J gene is TRBJ1-2; TRBD1 fits 11 bases in the junction. The DNA sequence is TGTGCCAGCAGCTCGCTCGGGACAGGGGGGACCTATGGCTACACCTTC. Its amino acids are CASSSLGTGGTYGYTF.